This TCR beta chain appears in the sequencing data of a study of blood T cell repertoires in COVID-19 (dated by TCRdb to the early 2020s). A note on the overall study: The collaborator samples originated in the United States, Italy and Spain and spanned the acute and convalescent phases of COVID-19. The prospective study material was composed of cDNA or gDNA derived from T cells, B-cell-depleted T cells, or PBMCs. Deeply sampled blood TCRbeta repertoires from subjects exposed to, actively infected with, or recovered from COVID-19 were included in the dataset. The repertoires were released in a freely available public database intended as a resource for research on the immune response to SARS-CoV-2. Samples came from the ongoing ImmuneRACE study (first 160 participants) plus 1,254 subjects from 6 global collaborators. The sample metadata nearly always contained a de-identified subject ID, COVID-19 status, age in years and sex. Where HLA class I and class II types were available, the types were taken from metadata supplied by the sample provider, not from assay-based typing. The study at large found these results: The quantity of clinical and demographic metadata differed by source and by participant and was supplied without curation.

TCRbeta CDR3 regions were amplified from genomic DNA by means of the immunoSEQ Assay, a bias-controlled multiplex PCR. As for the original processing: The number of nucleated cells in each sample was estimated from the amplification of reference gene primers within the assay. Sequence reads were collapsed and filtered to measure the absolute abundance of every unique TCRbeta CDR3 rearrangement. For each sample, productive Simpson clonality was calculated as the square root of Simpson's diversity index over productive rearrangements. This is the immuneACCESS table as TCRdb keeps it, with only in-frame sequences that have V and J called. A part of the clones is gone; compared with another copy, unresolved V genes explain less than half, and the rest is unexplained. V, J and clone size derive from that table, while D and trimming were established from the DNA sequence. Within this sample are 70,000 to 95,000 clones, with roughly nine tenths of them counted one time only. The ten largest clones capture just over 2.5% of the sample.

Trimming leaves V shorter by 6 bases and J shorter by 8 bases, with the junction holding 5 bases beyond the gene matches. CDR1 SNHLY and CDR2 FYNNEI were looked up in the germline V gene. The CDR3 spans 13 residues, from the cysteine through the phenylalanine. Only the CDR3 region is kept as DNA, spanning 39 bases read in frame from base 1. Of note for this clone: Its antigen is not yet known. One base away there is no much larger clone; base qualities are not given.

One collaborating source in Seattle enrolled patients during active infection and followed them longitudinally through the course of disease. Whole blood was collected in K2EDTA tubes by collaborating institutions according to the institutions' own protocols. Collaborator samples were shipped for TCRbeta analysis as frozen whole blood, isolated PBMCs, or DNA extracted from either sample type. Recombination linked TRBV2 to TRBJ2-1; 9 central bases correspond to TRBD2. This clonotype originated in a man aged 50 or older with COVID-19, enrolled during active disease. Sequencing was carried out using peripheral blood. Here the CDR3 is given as CASSGTSQDEQFF. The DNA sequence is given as TGTGCCAGCAGCGGGACTAGCCAGGATGAGCAGTTCTTC.